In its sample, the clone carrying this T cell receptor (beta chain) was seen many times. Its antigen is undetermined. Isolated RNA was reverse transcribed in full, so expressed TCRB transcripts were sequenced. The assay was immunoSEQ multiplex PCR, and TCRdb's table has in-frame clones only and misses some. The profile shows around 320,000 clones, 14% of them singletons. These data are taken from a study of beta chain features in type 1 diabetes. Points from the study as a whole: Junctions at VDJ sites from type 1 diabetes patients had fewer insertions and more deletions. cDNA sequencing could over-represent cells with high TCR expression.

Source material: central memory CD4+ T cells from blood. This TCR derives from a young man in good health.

CDR3 nucleotide sequence: TGTGCCAGCAGGGAGCGGGAGTCGGTGGGGGATACGCAGTATTTT. As protein: CASRERESVGDTQYF. The V and J genes are TRBV5-4 and TRBJ2-3; 8 bases agree with TRBD2. The J segment lost 6 bases and the V segment lost 5 bases, leaving 11 bases of the junction unmatched. In germline, CDR1 is SGHNT, CDR2 YYREEE (reference sequence). This CDR3 comprises 15 residues.